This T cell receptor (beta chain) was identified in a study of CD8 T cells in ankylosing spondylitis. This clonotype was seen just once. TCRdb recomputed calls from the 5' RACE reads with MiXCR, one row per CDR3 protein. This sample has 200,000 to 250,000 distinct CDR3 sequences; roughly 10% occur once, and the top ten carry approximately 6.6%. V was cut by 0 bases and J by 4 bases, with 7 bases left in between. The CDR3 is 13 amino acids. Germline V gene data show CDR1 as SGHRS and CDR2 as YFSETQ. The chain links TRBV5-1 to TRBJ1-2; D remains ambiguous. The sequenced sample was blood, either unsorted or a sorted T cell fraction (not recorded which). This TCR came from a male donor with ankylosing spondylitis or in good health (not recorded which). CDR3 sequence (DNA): TGCGCCAGCAGCTTGGACAAGAGCTATGGCTACACCTTC. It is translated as CASSLDKSYGYTF.